This T cell receptor (beta chain) was sequenced for a study of blood T cell repertoires in COVID-19 (dated by TCRdb to 2019 to 2021). Regarding the complete study: Samples covering the acute and convalescent phases of COVID-19 were provided by collaborators in the United States, Italy and Spain. The material from the prospective study consisted of cDNA or gDNA derived from T cells, B-cell-depleted T cells, or PBMCs. The dataset comprised deeply sampled blood TCRbeta repertoires from subjects exposed to, actively infected with, or recovered from COVID-19. The repertoires were made available in a free public database intended to serve as a resource for research on the immune response to SARS-CoV-2. The samples were drawn from the first 160 participants of the ongoing ImmuneRACE study and from more than 1,000 subjects provided by 6 global collaborators. Nearly every sample came with metadata listing a de-identified subject ID, COVID-19 status, age in years and sex. Where available, HLA class I and class II types were obtained from metadata supplied by the sample provider rather than from assay-based typing.

The immunoSEQ Assay, a bias-controlled multiplex PCR, was used to amplify TCRbeta CDR3 regions from genomic DNA. From the authors' description of their analysis: The number of nucleated cells in each sample was estimated from the amplification of reference gene primers within the assay. Sequence reads were collapsed and filtered to measure the absolute abundance of every unique TCRbeta CDR3 rearrangement. For each sample, productive Simpson clonality was calculated as the square root of Simpson's diversity index across productive rearrangements. The immuneACCESS repertoire file appears here via TCRdb, limited to in-frame rearrangements. These files lack a portion of the clones; in checked studies, under half of the deficit traces to unresolved V genes, and the cause of the others is not known. That table supplies the V and J calls and clone size; D and trimming were determined from the DNA. The sample table records more than 70,000 clones; approximately 82% of these occur just once. The top ten clones comprise under 45% of the sample.

Each collaborating institution followed its own protocols to collect whole blood in K2EDTA tubes. For TCRbeta analysis, collaborator samples were shipped as frozen whole blood, as isolated PBMCs, or as DNA extracted from either sample type. Overall study outcomes, separate from this receptor: The quantity of clinical and demographic metadata differed by source and by participant and was supplied without curation.

Remarks on this clone: What this receptor recognizes is not known. No much larger clone exists at a distance of one base, and base qualities are not known.

CDR1 and CDR2 are drawn from the germline V gene (reference sequence): LNHNV, YYDKDF. The CDR3 runs 15 residues from the cysteine to the phenylalanine. Just CDR3 DNA is preserved here, 45 bases in frame from base 1. The germline ends are 13 bases apart after V is trimmed by 0 bases and J by 5 bases. Source material: peripheral blood. The chain is assembled from TRBV15 and TRBJ2-5; 5 matching bases give a weak D call of TRBD1. The source is a woman in her 70s with acute or convalescent COVID-19. Read as DNA, the sequence is TGTGCCACCAGCAGAGATAGGAGCAGGGTGGAGACCCAGTACTTC. Protein translation: CATSRDRSRVETQYF.